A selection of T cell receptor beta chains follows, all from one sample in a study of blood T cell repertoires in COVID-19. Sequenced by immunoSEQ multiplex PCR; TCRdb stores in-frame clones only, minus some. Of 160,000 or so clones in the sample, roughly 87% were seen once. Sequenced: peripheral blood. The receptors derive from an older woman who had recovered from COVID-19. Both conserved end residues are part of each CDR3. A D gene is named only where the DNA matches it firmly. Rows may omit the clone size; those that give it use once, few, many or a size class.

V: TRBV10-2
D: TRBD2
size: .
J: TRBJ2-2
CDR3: CASSSPGLAGNTGELFF
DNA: TGCGCCAGCAGCTCCCCCGGACTAGCGGGGAACACCGGGGAGCTGTTTTTT

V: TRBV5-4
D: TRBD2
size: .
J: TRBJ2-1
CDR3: CASSLNLAGAPYNEQFF
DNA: TGTGCCAGCAGCTTGAACCTAGCGGGGGCCCCCTACAATGAGCAGTTCTTC

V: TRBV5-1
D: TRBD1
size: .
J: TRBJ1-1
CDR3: CASSPGQGADTEAFF
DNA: TGCGCCAGCAGCCCCGGACAGGGGGCAGACACTGAAGCTTTCTTT

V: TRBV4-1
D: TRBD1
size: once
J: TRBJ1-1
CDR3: CASRAPGQRMNTEAFF
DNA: TGCGCCAGCAGAGCCCCGGGACAGAGAATGAACACTGAAGCTTTCTTT

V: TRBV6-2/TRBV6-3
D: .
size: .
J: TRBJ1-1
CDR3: CASSQRGPEAFF
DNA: TGTGCCAGCAGCCAAAGGGGCCCTGAAGCTTTCTTT

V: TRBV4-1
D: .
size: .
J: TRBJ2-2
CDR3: CASSQASGPNTGELFF
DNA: TGCGCCAGCAGCCAAGCCTCCGGTCCGAACACCGGGGAGCTGTTTTTT

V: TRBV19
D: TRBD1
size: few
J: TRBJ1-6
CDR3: CASSPGLRTGSPLHF
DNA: TGTGCCAGTAGCCCGGGTCTTCGGACAGGTTCACCCCTCCACTTT

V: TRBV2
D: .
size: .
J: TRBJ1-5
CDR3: CASSVQPLSNQPQHF
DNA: TGTGCCAGCAGTGTACAGCCCCTTAGCAATCAGCCCCAGCATTTT

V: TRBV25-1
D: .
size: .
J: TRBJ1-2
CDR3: CASSEEEGRGYGYTF
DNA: TGTGCCAGCAGTGAAGAGGAGGGACGCGGCTATGGCTACACCTTC

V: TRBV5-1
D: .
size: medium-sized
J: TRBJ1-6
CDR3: CASSSRWAGNSPLHF
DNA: TGCGCCAGCAGCTCCCGATGGGCGGGCAATTCACCCCTCCACTTT

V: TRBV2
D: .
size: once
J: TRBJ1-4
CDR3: CASSEGLAVNEKLFF
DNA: TGTGCCAGCAGTGAAGGTCTGGCAGTAAATGAAAAACTGTTTTTT

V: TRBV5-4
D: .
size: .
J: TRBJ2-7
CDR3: CASSLEGVQYEQYF
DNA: TGTGCCAGCAGCTTGGAAGGGGTACAGTACGAGCAGTACTTC

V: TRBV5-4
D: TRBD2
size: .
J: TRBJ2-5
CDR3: CASSRASGEETQYF
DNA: TGTGCCAGCAGCCGAGCTAGCGGGGAAGAGACCCAGTACTTC

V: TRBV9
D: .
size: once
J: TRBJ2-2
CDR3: CASSSPTNTGELFF
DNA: TGTGCCAGCAGCTCACCGACAAACACCGGGGAGCTGTTTTTT

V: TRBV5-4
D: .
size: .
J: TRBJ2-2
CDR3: CASSAGTRSTGELFF
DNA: TGTGCCAGCAGCGCCGGGACAAGGAGTACCGGGGAGCTGTTTTTT

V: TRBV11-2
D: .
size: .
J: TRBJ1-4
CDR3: CASSLTAGEKLFF
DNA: TGTGCCAGCAGCTTAACGGCGGGTGAAAAACTGTTTTTT

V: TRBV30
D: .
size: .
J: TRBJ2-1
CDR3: CAWATGLSGNEQFF
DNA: TGTGCCTGGGCTACAGGGTTATCGGGCAATGAGCAGTTCTTC

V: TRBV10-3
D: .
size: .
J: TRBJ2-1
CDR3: CAIQPGQGISNEQFF
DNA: TGTGCCATACAACCCGGGCAGGGGATTTCGAATGAGCAGTTCTTC

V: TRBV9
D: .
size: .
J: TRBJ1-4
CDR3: CASSPMGAGNEKLFF
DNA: TGTGCCAGCAGCCCGATGGGGGCCGGGAATGAAAAACTGTTTTTT

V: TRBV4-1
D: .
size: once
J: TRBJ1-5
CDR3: CASSQRSEQPQHF
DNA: TGCGCCAGCAGCCAACGTTCGGAGCAGCCCCAGCATTTT

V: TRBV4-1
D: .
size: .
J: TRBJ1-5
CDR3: CASSQDRAGSQPQHF
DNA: TGCGCCAGCAGCCAAGATCGGGCGGGAAGCCAGCCCCAGCATTTT

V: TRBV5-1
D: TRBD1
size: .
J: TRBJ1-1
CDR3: CASTTGGDTEAFF
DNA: TGCGCCAGCACTACAGGGGGAGACACTGAAGCTTTCTTT

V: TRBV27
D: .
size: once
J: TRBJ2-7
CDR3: CASINKQGTNEQYF
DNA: TGTGCCAGCATTAATAAACAGGGCACCAACGAGCAGTACTTC